The 2 T cell receptor beta chains below come from one sample, sequenced in a study of blood T cell repertoires in COVID-19 (dated by TCRdb to about 2020). Library generation was performed with the immunoSEQ multiplex PCR assay. In TCRdb, the immuneACCESS table is reduced to in-frame sequences with V and J assigned. These tables do not hold every clone; where another copy was compared, an unresolved V gene accounts for under half, and the others remain unexplained. This sample gives about 100,000 clones in total; more than 75% of them show up just once. In total, the top ten clones hold 9.5% to 15% of the sample. Sequencing was done on a sample of peripheral blood. Every receptor here comes from a human donor in a cohort sampled during active COVID-19.

The V gene is TRBV5-1, the J gene TRBJ2-3, with 10 bases identical to TRBD2. With 1 base clipped from V and 0 bases from J, the junction kept 8 bases outside the gene matches. This CDR3 region has 18 residues. Germline V CDR1 and CDR2: SGHRS, YFSETQ. The CDR3 loop reads CASSLRSSGGTSTDTQYF. The DNA of the CDR3 is TGCGCCAGCAGCTTGCGGTCTAGCGGGGGCACTAGCACAGATACGCAGTATTTT.

This clone showed up just a few times. This sequence joins TRBV11-2 and TRBJ2-7, with TRBD1 matching over 8 bases. The CDR3 extends over 15 amino acids. V lost 2 bases and J lost 2; bases outside the gene matches: 5. Germline values: CDR1 SGHAT, CDR2 FQNNGV. CDR3 sequence reads: CASSLLRDRPYEQYF. The CDR3 region has the DNA TGTGCCAGCAGCTTACTCCGGGACAGGCCCTACGAGCAGTACTTC.